The present T cell receptor beta chain was sequenced within a study of cytomegalovirus exposure and HLA in healthy donors. PCR primers comprised 60 Vbeta and 13 Jbeta primers. Only in-frame clones appear in the TCRdb table, and some are missing; sequencing was by immunoSEQ multiplex PCR. The sample lists 55,000 to 75,000 clones, approximately 60% occurring once. The germline V and J ends were trimmed by 4 bases and 4 bases, with 15 bases remaining between them. CDR1 and CDR2 from the germline V gene are SGHRS and YFSETQ. The CDR3 length is 14 residues. This clone appeared a few times. The clonotype was recovered from a man aged 25-45 years in good health and CMV-seronegative. The sample was PBMCs. V usage is TRBV5-1 and J usage is TRBJ2-7, with a tentative D call TRBD1 (6 bases). The CDR3 DNA follows: TGCGCCAGCAGCCAGGACAGCCCCATGTACGAGCAGTACTTC. Protein: CASSQDSPMYEQYF.